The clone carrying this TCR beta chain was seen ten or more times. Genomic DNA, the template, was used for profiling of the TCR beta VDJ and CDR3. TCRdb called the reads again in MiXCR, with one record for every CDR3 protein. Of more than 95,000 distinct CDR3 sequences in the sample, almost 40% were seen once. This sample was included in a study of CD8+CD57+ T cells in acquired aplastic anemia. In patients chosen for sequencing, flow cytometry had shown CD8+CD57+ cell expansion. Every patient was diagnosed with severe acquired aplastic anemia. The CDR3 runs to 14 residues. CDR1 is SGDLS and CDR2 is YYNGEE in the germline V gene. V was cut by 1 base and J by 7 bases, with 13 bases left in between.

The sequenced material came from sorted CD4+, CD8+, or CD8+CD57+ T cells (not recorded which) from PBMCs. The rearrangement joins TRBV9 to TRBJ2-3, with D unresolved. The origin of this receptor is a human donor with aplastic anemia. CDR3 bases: TGTGCCAGCAGCGTACGGACGGCCCCGAATACGCAGTATTTT. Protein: CASSVRTAPNTQYF.